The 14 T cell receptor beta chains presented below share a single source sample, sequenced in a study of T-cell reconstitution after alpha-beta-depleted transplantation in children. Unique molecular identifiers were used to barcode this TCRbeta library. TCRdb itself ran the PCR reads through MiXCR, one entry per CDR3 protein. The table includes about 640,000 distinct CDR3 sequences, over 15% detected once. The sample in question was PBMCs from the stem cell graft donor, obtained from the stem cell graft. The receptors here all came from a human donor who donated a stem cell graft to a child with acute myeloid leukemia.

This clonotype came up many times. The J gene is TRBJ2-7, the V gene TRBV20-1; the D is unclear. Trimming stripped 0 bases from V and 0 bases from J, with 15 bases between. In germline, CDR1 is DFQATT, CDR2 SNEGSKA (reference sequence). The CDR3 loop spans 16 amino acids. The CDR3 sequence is CSARDLDGPSSYEQYF. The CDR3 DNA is TGCAGTGCTAGAGATTTGGACGGACCCAGCTCCTACGAGCAGTACTTC.

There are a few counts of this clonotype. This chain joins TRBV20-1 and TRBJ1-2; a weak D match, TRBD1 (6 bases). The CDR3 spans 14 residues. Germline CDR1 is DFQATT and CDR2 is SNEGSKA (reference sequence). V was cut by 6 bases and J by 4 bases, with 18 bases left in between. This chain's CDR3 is CSAPDSLMLYGYTF. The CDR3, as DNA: TGCAGTGCACCGGACAGCCTGATGCTCTATGGCTACACCTTC.

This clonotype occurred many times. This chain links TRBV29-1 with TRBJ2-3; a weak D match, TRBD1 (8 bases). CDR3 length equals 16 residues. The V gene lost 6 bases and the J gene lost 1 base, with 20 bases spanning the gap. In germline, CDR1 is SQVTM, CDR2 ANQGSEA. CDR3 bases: TGCAGCGTCGGGAGGACTTACAGGGGGGGCACAGATACGCAGTATTTT. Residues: CSVGRTYRGGTDTQYF.

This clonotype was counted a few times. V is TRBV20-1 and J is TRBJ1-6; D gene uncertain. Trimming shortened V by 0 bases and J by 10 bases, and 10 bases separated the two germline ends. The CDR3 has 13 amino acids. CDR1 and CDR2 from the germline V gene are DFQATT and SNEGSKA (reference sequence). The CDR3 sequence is CSARDAKRSPLHF. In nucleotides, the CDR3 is TGCAGTGCTAGAGACGCCAAAAGATCACCCCTCCACTTT.

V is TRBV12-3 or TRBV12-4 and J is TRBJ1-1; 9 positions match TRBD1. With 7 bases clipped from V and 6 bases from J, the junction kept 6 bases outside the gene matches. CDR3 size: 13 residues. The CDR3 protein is CASILQGAAEAFF. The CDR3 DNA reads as TGTGCCAGCATTCTACAGGGGGCGGCTGAAGCTTTCTTT.

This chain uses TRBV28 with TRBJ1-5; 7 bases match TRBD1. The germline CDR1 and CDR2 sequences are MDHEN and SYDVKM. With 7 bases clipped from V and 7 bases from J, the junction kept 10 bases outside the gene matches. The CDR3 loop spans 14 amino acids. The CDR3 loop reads CASTVIQGRQPQHF. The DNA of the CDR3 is TGTGCCAGCACCGTGATACAGGGGCGCCAGCCCCAGCATTTT.

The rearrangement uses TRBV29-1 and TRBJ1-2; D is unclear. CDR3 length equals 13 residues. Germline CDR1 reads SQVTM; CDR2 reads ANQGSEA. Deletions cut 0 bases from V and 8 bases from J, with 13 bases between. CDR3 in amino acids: CSVEELRPEGYTF. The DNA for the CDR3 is TGCAGCGTTGAAGAACTGCGCCCAGAGGGCTACACCTTC.

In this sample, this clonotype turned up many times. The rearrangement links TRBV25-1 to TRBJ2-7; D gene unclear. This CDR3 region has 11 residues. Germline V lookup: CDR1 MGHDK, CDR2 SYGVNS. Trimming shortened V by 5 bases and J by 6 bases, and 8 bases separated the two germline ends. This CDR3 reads CASSNWGEQYF. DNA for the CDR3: TGTGCCAGCAGTAATTGGGGCGAGCAGTACTTC.

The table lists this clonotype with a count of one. This CDR3 reads CASSSRGTTTYEQYF. The DNA for the CDR3 is TGTGCCAGCAGTTCCCGAGGGACAACAACCTACGAGCAGTACTTC. The chain recombines TRBV6-5 with TRBJ2-7; possible D gene TRBD1, 6 bases. Germline CDR1 MNHEY, CDR2 SVGAGI. This CDR3 has 15 amino acids. Trimming removed 4 bases at V and 2 bases at J, with 15 bases between.

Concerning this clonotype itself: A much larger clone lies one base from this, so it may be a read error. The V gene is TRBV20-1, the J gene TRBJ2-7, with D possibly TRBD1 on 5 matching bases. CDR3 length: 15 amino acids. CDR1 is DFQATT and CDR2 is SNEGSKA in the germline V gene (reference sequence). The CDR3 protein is CSARDRQTSSYEPYF. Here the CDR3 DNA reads TGCAGTGCTAGAGATCGACAGACAAGCTCCTACGAGCCGTACTTC.

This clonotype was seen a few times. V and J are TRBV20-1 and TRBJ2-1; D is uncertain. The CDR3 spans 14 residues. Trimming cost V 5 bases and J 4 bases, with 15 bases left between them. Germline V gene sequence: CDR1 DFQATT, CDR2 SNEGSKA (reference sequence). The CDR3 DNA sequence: TGCAGTGCTCAGCCCTCGACGGTTTACAATGAGCAGTTCTTC. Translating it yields CSAQPSTVYNEQFF.

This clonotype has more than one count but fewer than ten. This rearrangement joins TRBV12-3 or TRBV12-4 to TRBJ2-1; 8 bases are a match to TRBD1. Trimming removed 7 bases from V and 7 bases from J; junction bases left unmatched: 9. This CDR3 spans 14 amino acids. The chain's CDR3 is CASNPGGVRNEQFF. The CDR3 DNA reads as TGTGCCAGCAACCCAGGGGGCGTTCGGAATGAGCAGTTCTTC.

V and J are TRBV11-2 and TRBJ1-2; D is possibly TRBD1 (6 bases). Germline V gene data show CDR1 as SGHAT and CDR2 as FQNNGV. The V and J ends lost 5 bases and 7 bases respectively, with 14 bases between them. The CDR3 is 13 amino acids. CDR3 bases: TGTGCCAGCAGCCACCAGGGGAAGGCTGGCTACACCTTC. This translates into CASSHQGKAGYTF.

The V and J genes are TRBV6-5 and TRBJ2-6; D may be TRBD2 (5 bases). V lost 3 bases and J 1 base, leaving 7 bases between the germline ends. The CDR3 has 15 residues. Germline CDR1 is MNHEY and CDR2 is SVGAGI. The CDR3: CASSYTGSGANVLTF. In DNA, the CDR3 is TGTGCCAGCAGTTATACGGGGTCTGGGGCCAACGTCCTGACTTTC.